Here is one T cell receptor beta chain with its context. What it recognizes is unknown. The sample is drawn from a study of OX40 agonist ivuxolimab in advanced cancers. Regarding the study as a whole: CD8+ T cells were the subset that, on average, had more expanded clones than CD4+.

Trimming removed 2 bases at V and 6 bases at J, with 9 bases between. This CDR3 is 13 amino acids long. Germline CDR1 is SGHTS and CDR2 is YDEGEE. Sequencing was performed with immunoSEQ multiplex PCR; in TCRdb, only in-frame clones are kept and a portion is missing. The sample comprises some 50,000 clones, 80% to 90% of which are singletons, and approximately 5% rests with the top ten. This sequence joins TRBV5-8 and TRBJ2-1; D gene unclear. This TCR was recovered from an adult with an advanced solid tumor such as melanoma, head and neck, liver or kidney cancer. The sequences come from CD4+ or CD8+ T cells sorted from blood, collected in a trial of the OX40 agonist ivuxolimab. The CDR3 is CASSFNSFNEQFF. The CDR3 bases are TGTGCCAGCAGCTTTAACAGCTTCAATGAGCAGTTCTTC.